These T cell receptor beta chains were read from a single sample in a study of blood T cell repertoires in COVID-19. Assay used: immunoSEQ multiplex PCR; TCRdb lists only in-frame clones, some missing. The table lists hundreds of thousands of clones, roughly 90% of them singletons. The sequenced sample was peripheral blood. The receptors were sampled from a woman aged 70 to 79 with COVID-19, enrolled during active disease. The conserved cysteine and the conserved F or W are not part of the CDR3 here.

V gene: TRBV27; CDR3 length: 11; J gene: TRBJ1-2; CDR3 protein: ASSGLGGAGYT
V gene: TRBV7-2; CDR3 length: 12; J gene: TRBJ1-1; CDR3 protein: ASSLGTGLGEAF
V gene: TRBV7-9; CDR3 length: 10; J gene: TRBJ1-2; CDR3 protein: ASSRLGGGYT
V gene: TRBV5-6; CDR3 length: 14; J gene: TRBJ1-5; CDR3 protein: ASSLAGELSNQPQH
V gene: TRBV7-2; CDR3 length: 13; J gene: TRBJ1-1; CDR3 protein: ASSVGYRGPTEAF
V gene: TRBV2; CDR3 length: 14; J gene: TRBJ1-3; CDR3 protein: ASSAIPSLSGNTIY
V gene: TRBV3-1/TRBV3-2; CDR3 length: 11; J gene: TRBJ2-7; CDR3 protein: ASSQQGTHEQY
V gene: TRBV30; CDR3 length: 12; J gene: TRBJ1-4; CDR3 protein: ACGQGPDNEKLF
V gene: TRBV28; CDR3 length: 12; J gene: TRBJ2-5; CDR3 protein: ATRGGTAQETQY
V gene: TRBV2; CDR3 length: 11; J gene: TRBJ1-1; CDR3 protein: ASKWEGSTEAF
V gene: TRBV6-5; CDR3 length: 13; J gene: TRBJ2-3; CDR3 protein: ASSYSVAGGDTQY
V gene: TRBV5-1; CDR3 length: 14; J gene: TRBJ2-7; CDR3 protein: ASSLWGQGSSYEQY
V gene: TRBV19; CDR3 length: 13; J gene: TRBJ1-5; CDR3 protein: ASNKGAKSNQPQH
V gene: TRBV7-9; CDR3 length: 12; J gene: TRBJ1-2; CDR3 protein: ASSLGTGVYGYT
V gene: TRBV12-3/TRBV12-4; CDR3 length: 11; J gene: TRBJ1-1; CDR3 protein: ASSLTGNTEAF
V gene: TRBV12-5; CDR3 length: 15; J gene: TRBJ1-1; CDR3 protein: ASGITTGPLMNTEAF
V gene: TRBV7-9; CDR3 length: 13; J gene: TRBJ1-1; CDR3 protein: ASSPGQGDGAEAF
V gene: TRBV5-8; CDR3 length: 13; J gene: TRBJ2-5; CDR3 protein: ASSSTGNWAETQY
V gene: TRBV12-3/TRBV12-4; CDR3 length: 10; J gene: TRBJ1-4; CDR3 protein: ASSLPPSGLF
V gene: TRBV6-2/TRBV6-3; CDR3 length: 13; J gene: TRBJ2-7; CDR3 protein: ASSLRRGVAYEQY
V gene: TRBV5-1; CDR3 length: 11; J gene: TRBJ1-1; CDR3 protein: ASSLELTTEAF
V gene: TRBV7-8; CDR3 length: 14; J gene: TRBJ1-2; CDR3 protein: ASSLWEWAANYGYT
V gene: TRBV4-1; CDR3 length: 14; J gene: TRBJ1-2; CDR3 protein: ASSHQTRGRTYGYT
V gene: TRBV6-1; CDR3 length: 12; J gene: TRBJ1-1; CDR3 protein: ASSEKGLHTEAF
V gene: TRBV28; CDR3 length: 14; J gene: TRBJ2-1; CDR3 protein: ASSLGAWEMGNEQF
V gene: TRBV5-4; CDR3 length: 13; J gene: TRBJ1-2; CDR3 protein: ASSLALGTGDGYT
V gene: TRBV4-3; CDR3 length: 13; J gene: TRBJ1-2; CDR3 protein: ASSQGNGINYGYT
V gene: TRBV30; CDR3 length: 15; J gene: TRBJ1-6; CDR3 protein: AWRARAGTGTNSPLH
V gene: TRBV4-3; CDR3 length: 13; J gene: TRBJ2-7; CDR3 protein: ASSQDRGLAEEQY
V gene: TRBV30; CDR3 length: 12; J gene: TRBJ1-1; CDR3 protein: AWTKRGMNTEAF
V gene: TRBV9; CDR3 length: 11; J gene: TRBJ1-2; CDR3 protein: ASSAPGERGYT
V gene: TRBV7-9; CDR3 length: 12; J gene: TRBJ1-1; CDR3 protein: ASSPVGGDTEAF
V gene: TRBV5-1; CDR3 length: 13; J gene: TRBJ1-4; CDR3 protein: ASSSQGHTNEKLF
V gene: TRBV5-1; CDR3 length: 12; J gene: TRBJ2-1; CDR3 protein: ASSLAGESDEQF
V gene: TRBV2; CDR3 length: 10; J gene: TRBJ1-2; CDR3 protein: AAREGLGGYT
V gene: TRBV30; CDR3 length: 12; J gene: TRBJ2-7; CDR3 protein: AWTKRGGTYEQY
V gene: TRBV28; CDR3 length: 11; J gene: TRBJ1-5; CDR3 protein: ASRSGGTQPQH
V gene: TRBV28; CDR3 length: 12; J gene: TRBJ1-1; CDR3 protein: ASTWGGQSTEAF
V gene: TRBV6-5; CDR3 length: 12; J gene: TRBJ1-1; CDR3 protein: ASRDRFMNTEAF
V gene: TRBV4-1; CDR3 length: 17; J gene: TRBJ2-6; CDR3 protein: ASSQVGTGLDSGANVLT